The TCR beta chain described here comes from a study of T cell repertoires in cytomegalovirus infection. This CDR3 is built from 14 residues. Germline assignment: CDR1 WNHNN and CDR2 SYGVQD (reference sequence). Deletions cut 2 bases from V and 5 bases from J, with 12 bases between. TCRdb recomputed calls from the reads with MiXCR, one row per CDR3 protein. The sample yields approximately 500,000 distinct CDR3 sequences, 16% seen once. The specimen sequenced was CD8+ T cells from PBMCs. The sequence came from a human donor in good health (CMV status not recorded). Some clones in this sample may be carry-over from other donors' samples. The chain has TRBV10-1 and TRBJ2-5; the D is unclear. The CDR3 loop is CASSEPGSEETQYF. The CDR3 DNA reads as TGCGCCAGCAGTGAGCCCGGATCGGAGGAGACCCAGTACTTC.